This TCR beta chain was observed in a study of blood T cell repertoires in COVID-19. Profiled with immunoSEQ multiplex PCR; TCRdb holds only in-frame clones, not every one. The sample records under 150,000 clones, under 85% being singletons. The germline V and J ends were trimmed by 2 bases and 4 bases, with 11 bases remaining between them. Germline V CDR1 and CDR2: SGHTA, FQGTGA. The CDR3 is 15 amino acids. Sequencing used peripheral blood. The chain links TRBV7-3 to TRBJ2-2; tentative D call: TRBD2 (6 bases). The sequence derives from a man in his fifties or sixties with active or convalescent COVID-19. CDR3 nucleotide sequence: TGTGCCAGCAGCTTAGAACTAGCCGGCACCGGGGAGCTGTTTTTT. This codes for CASSLELAGTGELFF. The variable domain in full, with the rest retrieved from reference TRBV7-3 and TRBJ2-2, is GAGVSQTPSNKVTEKGKYVELRCDPISGHTALYWYRQSLGQGPEFLIYFQGTGAADDSGLPNDRFFAVRPEGSVSTLKIQRTERGDSAVYLCASSLELAGTGELFFGEGSRLTVL.